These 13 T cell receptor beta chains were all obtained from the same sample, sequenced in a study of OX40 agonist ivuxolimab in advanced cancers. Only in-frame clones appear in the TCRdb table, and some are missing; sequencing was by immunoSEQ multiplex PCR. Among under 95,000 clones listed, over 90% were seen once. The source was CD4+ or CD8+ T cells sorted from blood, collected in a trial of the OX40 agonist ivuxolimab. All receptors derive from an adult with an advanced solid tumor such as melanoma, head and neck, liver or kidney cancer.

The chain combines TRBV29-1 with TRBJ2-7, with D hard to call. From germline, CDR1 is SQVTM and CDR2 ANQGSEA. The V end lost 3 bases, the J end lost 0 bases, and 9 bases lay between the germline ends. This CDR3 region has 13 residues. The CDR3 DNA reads TGCAGCGTTGAGGACGAAGCCTCCTACGAGCAGTACTTC. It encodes CSVEDEASYEQYF.

The CDR3 coding sequence is TGTGCCAGCAGCCCGACCGGGGGGTTCGAGCAGTACTTC. Residues: CASSPTGGFEQYF. The rearrangement joins TRBV7-3 to TRBJ2-7, with 7 bases lining up with TRBD2. Germline-derived CDR1 and CDR2 are SGHTA and FQGTGA. Unmatched junction bases numbered 7, after V lost 5 bases and J lost 6 bases. There are 13 residues in the CDR3.

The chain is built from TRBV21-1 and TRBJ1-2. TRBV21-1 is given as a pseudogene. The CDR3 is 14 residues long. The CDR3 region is CASYPGSGTYGYTF. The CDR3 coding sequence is TGTGCCAGCTACCCAGGAAGTGGGACCTATGGCTACACCTTC.

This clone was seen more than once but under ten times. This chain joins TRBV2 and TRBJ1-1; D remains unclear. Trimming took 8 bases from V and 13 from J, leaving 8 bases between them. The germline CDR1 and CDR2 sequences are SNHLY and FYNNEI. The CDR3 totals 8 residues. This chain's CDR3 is CASPLGFF. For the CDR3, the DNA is TGTGCCAGCCCTTTAGGTTTCTTT. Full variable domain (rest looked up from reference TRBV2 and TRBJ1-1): EPEVTQTPSHQVTQMGQEVILRCVPISNHLYFYWYRQILGQKVEFLVSFYNNEISEKSEIFDDQFSVERPDGSNFTLKIRSTKLEDSAMYFCASPLGFFGQGTRLTVV.

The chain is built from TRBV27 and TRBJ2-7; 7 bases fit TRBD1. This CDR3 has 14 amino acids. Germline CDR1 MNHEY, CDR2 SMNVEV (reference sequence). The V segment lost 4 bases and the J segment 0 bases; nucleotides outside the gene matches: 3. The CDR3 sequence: CASSSRDSSYEQYF. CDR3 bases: TGTGCCAGCAGTTCACGGGACAGCTCCTACGAGCAGTACTTC.

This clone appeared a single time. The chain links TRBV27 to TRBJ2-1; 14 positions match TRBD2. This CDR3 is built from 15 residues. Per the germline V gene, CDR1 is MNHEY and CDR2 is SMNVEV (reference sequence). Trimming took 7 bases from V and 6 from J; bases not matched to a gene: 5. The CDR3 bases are TGTGCCAGCACCCCAGGGACTAGCGGGAGCAATGAGCAGTTCTTC. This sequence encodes CASTPGTSGSNEQFF.

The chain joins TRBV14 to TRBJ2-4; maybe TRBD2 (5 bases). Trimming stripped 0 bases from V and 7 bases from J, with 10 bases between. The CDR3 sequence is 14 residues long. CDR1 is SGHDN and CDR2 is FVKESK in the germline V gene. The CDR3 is CASSQDSGRNIQYF. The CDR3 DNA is TGTGCCAGCAGCCAAGATTCGGGAAGGAACATTCAGTACTTC.

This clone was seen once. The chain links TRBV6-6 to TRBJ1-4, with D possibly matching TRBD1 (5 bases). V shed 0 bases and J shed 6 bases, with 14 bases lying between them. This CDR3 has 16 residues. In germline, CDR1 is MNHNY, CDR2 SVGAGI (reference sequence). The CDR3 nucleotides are TGTGCCAGCAGTTACTCATCCGACAGATATGATGAAAAACTGTTTTTT. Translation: CASSYSSDRYDEKLFF.

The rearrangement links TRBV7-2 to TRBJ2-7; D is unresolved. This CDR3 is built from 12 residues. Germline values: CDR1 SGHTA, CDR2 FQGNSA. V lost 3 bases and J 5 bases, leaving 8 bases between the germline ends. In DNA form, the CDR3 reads TGTGCCAGCAGCTTTACTGGGAACGAGCAGTACTTC. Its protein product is CASSFTGNEQYF.

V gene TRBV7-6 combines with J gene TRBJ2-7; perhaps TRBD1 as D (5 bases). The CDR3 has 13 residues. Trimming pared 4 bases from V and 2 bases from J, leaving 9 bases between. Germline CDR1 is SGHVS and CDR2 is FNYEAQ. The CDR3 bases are TGTGCCAGCAGCTCCCTAGGGGCCTACGAGCAGTACTTC. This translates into CASSSLGAYEQYF.

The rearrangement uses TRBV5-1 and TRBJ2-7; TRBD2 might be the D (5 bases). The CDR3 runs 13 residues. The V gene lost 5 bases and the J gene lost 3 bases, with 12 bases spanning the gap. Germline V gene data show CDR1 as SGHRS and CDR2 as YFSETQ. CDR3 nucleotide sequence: TGCGCCAGCAGGGGAGAGGCCAACTACGAGCAGTACTTC. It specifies CASRGEANYEQYF. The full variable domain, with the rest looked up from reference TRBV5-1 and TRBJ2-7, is KAGVTQTPRYLIKTRGQQVTLSCSPISGHRSVSWYQQTPGQGLQFLFEYFSETQRNKGNFPGRFSGRQFSNSRSEMNVSTLELGDSALYLCASRGEANYEQYFGPGTRLTVT.

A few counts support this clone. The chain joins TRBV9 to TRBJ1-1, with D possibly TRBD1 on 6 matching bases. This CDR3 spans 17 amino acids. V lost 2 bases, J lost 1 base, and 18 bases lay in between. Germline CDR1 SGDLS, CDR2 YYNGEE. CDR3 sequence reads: CASSVYGGVQGNTEAFF. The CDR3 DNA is TGTGCCAGCAGCGTGTACGGGGGGGTACAGGGGAACACTGAAGCTTTCTTT.

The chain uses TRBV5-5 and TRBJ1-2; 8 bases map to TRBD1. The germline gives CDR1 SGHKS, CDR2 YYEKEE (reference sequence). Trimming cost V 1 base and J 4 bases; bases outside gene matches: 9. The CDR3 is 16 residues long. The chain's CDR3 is CASSLRDFRGLYGYTF. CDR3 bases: TGTGCCAGCAGCTTGCGAGACTTCAGGGGGCTCTATGGCTACACCTTC. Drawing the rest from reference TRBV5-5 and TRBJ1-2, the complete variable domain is DAGVTQSPTHLIKTRGQQVTLRCSPISGHKSVSWYQQVLGQGPQFIFQYYEKEERGRGNFPDRFSARQFPNYSSELNVNALLLGDSALYLCASSLRDFRGLYGYTFGSGTRLTVV.